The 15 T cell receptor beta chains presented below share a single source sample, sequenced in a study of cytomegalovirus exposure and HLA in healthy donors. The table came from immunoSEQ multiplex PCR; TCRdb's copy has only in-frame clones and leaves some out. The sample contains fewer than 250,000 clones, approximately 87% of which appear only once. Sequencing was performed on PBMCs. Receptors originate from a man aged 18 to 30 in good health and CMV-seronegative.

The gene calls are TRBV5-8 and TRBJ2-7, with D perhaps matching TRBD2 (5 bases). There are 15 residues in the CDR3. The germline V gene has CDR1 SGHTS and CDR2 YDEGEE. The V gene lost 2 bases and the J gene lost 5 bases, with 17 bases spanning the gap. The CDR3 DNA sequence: TGTGCCAGCAGCTTTGGGAGTTACGGAAGACACGAGCAGTACTTC. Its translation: CASSFGSYGRHEQYF.

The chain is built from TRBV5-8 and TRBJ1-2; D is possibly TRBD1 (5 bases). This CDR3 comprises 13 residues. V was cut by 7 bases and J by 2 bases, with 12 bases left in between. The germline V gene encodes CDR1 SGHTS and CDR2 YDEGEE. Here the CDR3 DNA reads TGTGCCAGCGCTAAGGACACCAACTATGGCTACACCTTC. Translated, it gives CASAKDTNYGYTF.

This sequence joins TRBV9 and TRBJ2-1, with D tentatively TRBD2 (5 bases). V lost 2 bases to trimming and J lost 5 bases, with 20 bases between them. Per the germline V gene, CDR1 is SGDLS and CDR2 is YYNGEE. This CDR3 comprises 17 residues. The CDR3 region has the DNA TGTGCCAGCAGCGTCCAGACGTCCCGGCGGGCTAACAATGAGCAGTTCTTC. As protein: CASSVQTSRRANNEQFF.

The CDR3 is CASSFLGTARTGELFF. In nucleotides, the CDR3 is TGTGCCAGCAGTTTTCTGGGGACTGCTAGAACCGGGGAGCTGTTTTTT. The chain uses TRBV28 and TRBJ2-2, with D possibly TRBD2 on 6 matching bases. The V gene lost 3 bases and the J gene lost 5 bases, with 16 bases spanning the gap. Germline V gene lookup returns CDR1 MDHEN and CDR2 SYDVKM. The CDR3 contains 16 residues.

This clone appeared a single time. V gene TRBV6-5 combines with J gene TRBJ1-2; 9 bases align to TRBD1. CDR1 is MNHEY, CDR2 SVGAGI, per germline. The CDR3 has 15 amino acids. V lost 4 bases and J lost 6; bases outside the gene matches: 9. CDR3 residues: CASSSPQQGANGYTF. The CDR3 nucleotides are TGTGCCAGCAGTTCCCCTCAACAGGGGGCTAATGGCTACACCTTC.

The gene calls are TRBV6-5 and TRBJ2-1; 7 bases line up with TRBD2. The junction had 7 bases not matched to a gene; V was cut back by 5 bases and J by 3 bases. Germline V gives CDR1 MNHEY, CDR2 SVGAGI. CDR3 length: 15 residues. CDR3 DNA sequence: TGTGCCAGCAGTCCCCATCCGGGGGGCTACAATGAGCAGTTCTTC. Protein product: CASSPHPGGYNEQFF.

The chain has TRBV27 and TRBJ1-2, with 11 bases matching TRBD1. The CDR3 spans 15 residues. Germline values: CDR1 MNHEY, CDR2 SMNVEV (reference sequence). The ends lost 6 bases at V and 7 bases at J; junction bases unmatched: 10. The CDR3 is CASRLRDRGTSGYTF. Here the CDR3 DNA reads TGTGCCAGCAGACTCAGGGACAGGGGGACTTCTGGCTACACCTTC.

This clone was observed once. In nucleotides, the CDR3 is TGTGCCAGCAGCCCACAGGGAAGGGGCTACACCTTC. Protein sequence: CASSPQGRGYTF. The chain combines TRBV7-9 with TRBJ1-2; a possible D gene is TRBD1 (6 bases). V lost 5 bases and J 8 bases, leaving 12 bases between the germline ends. The CDR3 is 12 amino acids. Germline CDR1 SEHNR, CDR2 FQNEAQ (reference sequence).

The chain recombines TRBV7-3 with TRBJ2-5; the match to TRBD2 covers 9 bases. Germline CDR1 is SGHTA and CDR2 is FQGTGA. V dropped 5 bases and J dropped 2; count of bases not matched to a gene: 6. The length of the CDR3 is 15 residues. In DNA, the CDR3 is TGTGCCAGCAGCCAGGGGCTAGCGGGACAAGAGACCCAGTACTTC. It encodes CASSQGLAGQETQYF.

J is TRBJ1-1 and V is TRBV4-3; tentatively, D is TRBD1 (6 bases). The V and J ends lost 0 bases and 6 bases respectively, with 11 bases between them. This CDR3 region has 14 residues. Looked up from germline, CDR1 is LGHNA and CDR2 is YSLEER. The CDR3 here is CASSQDRGAAEAFF. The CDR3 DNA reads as TGCGCCAGCAGCCAAGATCGGGGGGCAGCTGAAGCTTTCTTT.

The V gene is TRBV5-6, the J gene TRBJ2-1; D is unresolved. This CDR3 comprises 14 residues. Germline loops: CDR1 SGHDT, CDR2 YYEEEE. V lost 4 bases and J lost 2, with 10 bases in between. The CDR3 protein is CASSMGRAYNEQFF. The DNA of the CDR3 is TGTGCCAGCAGCATGGGCCGGGCCTACAATGAGCAGTTCTTC.

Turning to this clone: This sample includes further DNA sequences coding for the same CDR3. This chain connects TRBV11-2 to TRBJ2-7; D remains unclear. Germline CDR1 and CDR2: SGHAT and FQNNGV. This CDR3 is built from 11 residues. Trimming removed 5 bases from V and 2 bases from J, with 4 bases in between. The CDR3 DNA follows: TGTGCCAGCAGCCCGGCCTACGAGCAGTACTTC. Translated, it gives CASSPAYEQYF.

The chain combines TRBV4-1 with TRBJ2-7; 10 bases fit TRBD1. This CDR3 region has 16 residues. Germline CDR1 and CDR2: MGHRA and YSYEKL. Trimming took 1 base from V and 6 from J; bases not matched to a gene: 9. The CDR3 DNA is TGCGCCAGCAGCCAAGGTCCGGGACAGGGGAGACGCGAGCAGTACTTC. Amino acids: CASSQGPGQGRREQYF.

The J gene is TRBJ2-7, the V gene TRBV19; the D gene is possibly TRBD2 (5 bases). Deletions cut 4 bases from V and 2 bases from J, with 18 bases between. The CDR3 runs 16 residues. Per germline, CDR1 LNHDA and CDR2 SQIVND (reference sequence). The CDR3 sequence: CASSTRDPGYTYEQYF. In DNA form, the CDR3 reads TGTGCCAGTAGTACCCGGGATCCGGGTTATACCTACGAGCAGTACTTC. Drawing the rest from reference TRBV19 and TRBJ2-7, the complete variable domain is DGGITQSPKYLFRKEGQNVTLSCEQNLNHDAMYWYRQDPGQGLRLIYYSQIVNDFQKGDIAEGYSVSREKKESFPLTVTSAQKNPTAFYLCASSTRDPGYTYEQYFGPGTRLTVT.

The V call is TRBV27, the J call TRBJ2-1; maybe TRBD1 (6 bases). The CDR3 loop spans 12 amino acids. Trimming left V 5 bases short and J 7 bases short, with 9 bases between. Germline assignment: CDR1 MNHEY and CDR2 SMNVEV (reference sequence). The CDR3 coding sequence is TGTGCCAGCAGTGACGGACAGAATGAGCAGTTCTTC. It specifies CASSDGQNEQFF.